The 24 T cell receptor beta chains reported below all come from one sample, sequenced in a study of T cell responses to AZD1222 COVID-19 vaccine. This table comes from immunoSEQ multiplex PCR, and its TCRdb copy is limited to in-frame clones, with some not included. The table has tens of thousands of clones, around 90% seen once. The sequencing used peripheral blood, collected on day 0 of AZD1222 vaccination. The receptor set was obtained from an adult in good health.

In this sample, this clone turned up a few times. The chain uses TRBV19 and TRBJ1-1; 10 nucleotides line up with TRBD1. V lost 3 bases to trimming and J lost 1 base; unmatched junction nucleotides: 2. The CDR3 length is 15 residues. The germline gives CDR1 LNHDA, CDR2 SQIVND (reference sequence). CDR3 DNA sequence: TGTGCCAGTAGTATCGGGACAGGGGAGAACACTGAAGCTTTCTTT. Protein product: CASSIGTGENTEAFF.

The rearrangement links TRBV6-5 to TRBJ1-1; D is unclear. The CDR3 length is 15 residues. Trimming left V 4 bases short and J 1 base short, with 13 bases between. Germline assignment: CDR1 MNHEY and CDR2 SVGAGI. The CDR3 region is CASSWASMGNTEAFF. The DNA of the CDR3 is TGTGCCAGCAGTTGGGCCTCCATGGGGAACACTGAAGCTTTCTTT.

This clone rates as medium-sized (0.01 to 0.1%). The chain uses TRBV14 and TRBJ1-1, with D unresolved. V was pared by 5 bases and J by 0 bases, with 7 bases between. Germline CDR1 and CDR2: SGHDN and FVKESK. The CDR3 extends over 13 amino acids. The CDR3 loop is CASSVGMNTEAFF. The CDR3 DNA reads TGTGCCAGCAGCGTCGGGATGAACACTGAAGCTTTCTTT. Using reference TRBV14 and TRBJ1-1 for the parts outside the CDR3, the full variable domain is EAGVTQFPSHSVIEKGQTVTLRCDPISGHDNLYWYRRVMGKEIKFLLHFVKESKQDESGMPNNRFLAERTGGTYSTLKVQPAELEDSGVYFCASSVGMNTEAFFGQGTRLTVV.

This clone was observed a few times. This chain uses TRBV4-2 with TRBJ2-1; no definite D call. Germline CDR1 is LGHNA and CDR2 is YNFKEQ. V was shortened by 0 bases and J by 5 bases, with 5 bases between the two germline ends. The CDR3 is 13 amino acids. Written as DNA, the CDR3 is TGTGCCAGCAGCCAAGATTTGAACAATGAGCAGTTCTTC. This gives the protein CASSQDLNNEQFF.

The chain links TRBV6-5 to TRBJ1-1, with 8 bases lining up with TRBD1. The CDR3 is 14 residues long. CDR1 and CDR2 from the germline V gene are MNHEY and SVGAGI. J gave up 4 bases and V 7 bases, and 8 bases lay outside the gene matches. CDR3 region: CASTTTGVVTEAFF. CDR3 sequence (DNA): TGTGCCAGCACCACGACAGGGGTAGTCACTGAAGCTTTCTTT.

The chain carries TRBV2 and TRBJ1-1; D is uncertain. V shed 5 bases and J shed 4 bases, with 17 bases lying between them. Germline CDR1 SNHLY, CDR2 FYNNEI. This CDR3 is built from 15 residues. The CDR3 nucleotides are TGTGCCAGCAGTACCTGGGTAGGTATCGGCACTGAAGCTTTCTTT. As protein: CASSTWVGIGTEAFF. Filled out from reference TRBV2 and TRBJ1-1, the complete variable domain reads EPEVTQTPSHQVTQMGQEVILRCVPISNHLYFYWYRQILGQKVEFLVSFYNNEISEKSEIFDDQFSVERPDGSNFTLKIRSTKLEDSAMYFCASSTWVGIGTEAFFGQGTRLTVV.

The table lists this clone with a count of one. V is TRBV20-1 and J is TRBJ2-7; weak D call: TRBD1 (6 bases). Trimming took 5 bases from V and 2 from J, leaving 7 bases between them. CDR1 is DFQATT and CDR2 is SNEGSKA in the germline V gene (reference sequence). This CDR3 spans 11 amino acids. CDR3: CSAGQTYEQYF. Written as DNA, the CDR3 is TGCAGTGCTGGACAGACCTACGAGCAGTACTTC.

The genes are TRBV5-1 and TRBJ1-4; D may be TRBD1 (6 bases). The CDR3 contains 15 residues. V was trimmed by 4 bases and J by 2 bases, leaving 12 bases between them. CDR1 SGHRS and CDR2 YFSETQ come from the germline V gene. DNA for the CDR3: TGCGCCAGCAGCCCACAGGGTGTGACTAATGAAAAACTGTTTTTT. This gives the protein CASSPQGVTNEKLFF.

V is TRBV15 and J is TRBJ2-4; 11 bases align to TRBD1. This CDR3 is built from 16 residues. Looked up from germline, CDR1 is LNHNV and CDR2 is YYDKDF (reference sequence). Losses at the gene ends were 5 bases for V and 8 bases for J; bases not matched to a gene: 11. This chain's CDR3 is CATSRLRTGGAYIQYF. In DNA form, the CDR3 reads TGTGCCACCAGCCGGTTACGGACAGGGGGCGCATACATTCAGTACTTC.

The V call is TRBV4-1, the J call TRBJ2-7, with 7 bases that match TRBD1. The CDR3 is 13 amino acids. Trimming took 5 bases from V and 6 from J; bases not matched to a gene: 7. CDR1 is MGHRA, CDR2 YSYEKL, per germline. The CDR3 loop is CASSDRESGEQYF. The DNA of the CDR3 is TGCGCCAGCAGCGACAGGGAGTCAGGCGAGCAGTACTTC.

This chain uses TRBV28 with TRBJ2-7; D not resolved. The V end was cut by 1 base, the J end by 0 bases, with 4 bases between. The CDR3 totals 13 residues. Germline CDR1 reads MDHEN; CDR2 reads SYDVKM. The CDR3 sequence: CASSLSPSYEQYF. In nucleotides, the CDR3 is TGTGCCAGCAGTTTATCCCCCTCCTACGAGCAGTACTTC.

This chain links TRBV6-5 with TRBJ2-3; no clear D gene. Trimming removed 7 bases from V and 1 base from J, with 9 bases in between. CDR1 and CDR2 (germline): MNHEY, SVGAGI. CDR3 length equals 13 residues. This CDR3 reads CASIRAGTDTQYF. The DNA of the CDR3 is TGTGCCAGCATCCGGGCGGGCACAGATACGCAGTATTTT.

The V and J genes are TRBV30 and TRBJ1-5, with TRBD1 matching over 8 bases. V shed 5 bases, J shed 2 bases, and the junction held 2 bases outside the gene matches. Germline V lookup: CDR1 GTSNPN, CDR2 SVGIG (reference sequence). The CDR3 loop spans 13 amino acids. CDR3 protein: CAWEQGGNQPQHF. The CDR3 DNA reads as TGTGCCTGGGAACAGGGGGGCAATCAGCCCCAGCATTTT. The full variable domain, rest sourced from reference TRBV30 and TRBJ1-5, is SQTIHQWPATLVQPVGSPLSLECTVEGTSNPNLYWYRQAAGRGLQLLFYSVGIGQISSEVPQNLSASRPQDRQFILSSKKLLLSDSGFYLCAWEQGGNQPQHFGDGTRLSIL.

This CDR3 reads CASSLKSDSNYGYTF. The CDR3 bases are TGTGCCAGCAGCCTGAAAAGCGATTCTAACTATGGCTACACCTTC. The chain employs TRBV7-9 and TRBJ1-2, with D uncertain. The germline gives CDR1 SEHNR, CDR2 FQNEAQ (reference sequence). V lost 5 bases to trimming and J lost 0 bases, with 13 bases between them. The CDR3 has 15 residues.

The chain joins TRBV3-1 (or the pseudogene TRBV3-2) to TRBJ1-3; possible D gene TRBD1, 5 bases. Germline lookup yields CDR1 LGHDT and CDR2 YNNKEL (reference sequence). The V end was cut by 1 base, the J end by 0 bases, with 13 bases between. The CDR3 is made up of 17 amino acids. The CDR3 sequence is CASSQGTGTASGNTIYF. In nucleotides, the CDR3 is TGTGCCAGCAGCCAAGGGACCGGGACTGCCTCTGGAAACACCATATATTTT.

The rearrangement uses TRBV18 and TRBJ2-5, with D perhaps matching TRBD1 or TRBD2 (5 bases each). Between the trimmed V and J ends, which lost 3 bases and 0 bases, there was a span of 11 bases. The V gene's germline CDR1 is KGHSH and CDR2 LQKENI. This CDR3 region has 15 residues. The CDR3, as DNA: TGTGCCAGCTCACCGGGGGTAGGAGACCAAGAGACCCAGTACTTC. This gives the protein CASSPGVGDQETQYF.

The rearrangement joins TRBV2 to TRBJ1-6; 8 bases map to TRBD1. The CDR3 loop spans 15 amino acids. Germline V gene sequence: CDR1 SNHLY, CDR2 FYNNEI. V trimming: 8 bases; J trimming: 5 bases; junction bases outside the gene matches: 8. This CDR3 reads CASSRQGANNSPLHF. The CDR3 DNA reads TGTGCCAGCTCGAGGCAGGGGGCAAATAATTCACCCCTCCACTTT.

The chain recombines TRBV25-1 with TRBJ1-4; tentative D call: TRBD1 (5 bases). Trimming removed 4 bases from V and 6 bases from J, with 18 bases in between. Germline-derived CDR1 and CDR2 are MGHDK and SYGVNS. This CDR3 spans 16 amino acids. CDR3 nucleotide sequence: TGTGCCAGCAGTGGAGACACCCGGAGGGGTGATGAAAAACTGTTTTTT. Protein product: CASSGDTRRGDEKLFF.

V usage is TRBV9 and J usage is TRBJ1-1; D is undetermined. Trimming left V 4 bases short and J 4 bases short, with 14 bases between. The CDR3 totals 14 residues. Per the germline V gene, CDR1 is SGDLS and CDR2 is YYNGEE. The CDR3 loop reads CASSPREWGTEAFF. The CDR3 bases are TGTGCCAGCAGCCCGCGGGAGTGGGGCACTGAAGCTTTCTTT.

The chain joins TRBV3-1 (or the pseudogene TRBV3-2) to TRBJ1-4; D call uncertain. Per the germline V gene, CDR1 is LGHDT and CDR2 is YNNKEL (reference sequence). V lost 0 bases and J lost 10, with 12 bases in between. The CDR3 length is 14 residues. The CDR3 coding sequence is TGTGCCAGCAGCCAAGAGGGCCCCCCACCAAAACTGTTTTTT. Translating it yields CASSQEGPPPKLFF.

This clone was observed a few times. The chain uses TRBV11-2 and TRBJ1-2; no firm D call. The length of the CDR3 is 15 residues. Trimming stripped 5 bases from V and 4 bases from J, with 17 bases between. CDR1 SGHAT and CDR2 FQNNGV come from the germline V gene. The chain's CDR3 is CASSPLGRSAYGYTF. The CDR3 DNA sequence: TGTGCCAGCAGCCCGCTGGGCAGGTCCGCCTATGGCTACACCTTC.

The rearrangement links TRBV13 to TRBJ1-4; TRBD1 agrees at 9 bases. There are 17 residues in the CDR3. Germline V CDR1 and CDR2: PRHDT, FYEKMQ (reference sequence). Germline trimming cut 0 bases from V and 6 bases from J; bases unmatched to any gene: 8. CDR3 bases: TGTGCCAGCAGCTTAGGTGGGACCGGGACAGGGTATGAAAAACTGTTTTTT. Its translation: CASSLGGTGTGYEKLFF.

The chain combines TRBV30 with TRBJ2-7; either TRBD1 or TRBD2 may supply D (5 bases each). This CDR3 is built from 13 residues. The germline CDR1 and CDR2 sequences are GTSNPN and SVGIG (reference sequence). V was shortened by 0 bases and J by 5 bases, with 11 bases between the two germline ends. The CDR3 nucleotides read TGTGCCTGGAGTGTTCGGTTGGGGGACGAGCAGTACTTC. Translated, it gives CAWSVRLGDEQYF.

V usage is TRBV18 and J usage is TRBJ2-7, with D possibly being TRBD1 (5 bases). Looked up from germline, CDR1 is KGHSH and CDR2 is LQKENI. The CDR3 runs 10 residues. Between the trimmed V and J ends, which lost 6 bases and 12 bases, there was a span of 12 bases. CDR3 nucleotide sequence: TGTGCCAGCTCCGACAGACAAGTGTACTTC. It yields the protein CASSDRQVYF.